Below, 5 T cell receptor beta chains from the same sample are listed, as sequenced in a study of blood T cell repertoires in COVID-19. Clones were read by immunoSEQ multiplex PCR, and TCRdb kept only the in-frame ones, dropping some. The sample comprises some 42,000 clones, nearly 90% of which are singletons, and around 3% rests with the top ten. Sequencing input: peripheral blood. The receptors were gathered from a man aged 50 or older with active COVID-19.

CDR3 DNA: TGTGCCACCAGTGCCTCCGGGACAGGAAAAGAGACCCAGTACTTC. Protein product: CATSASGTGKETQYF. The chain links TRBV24-1 to TRBJ2-5; the match to TRBD1 covers 8 bases. CDR3 size: 15 residues. The V gene end was trimmed by 5 bases and the J gene end by 3 bases; junction bases not matched to a gene: 7. From germline, CDR1 is KGHDR and CDR2 SFDVKD.

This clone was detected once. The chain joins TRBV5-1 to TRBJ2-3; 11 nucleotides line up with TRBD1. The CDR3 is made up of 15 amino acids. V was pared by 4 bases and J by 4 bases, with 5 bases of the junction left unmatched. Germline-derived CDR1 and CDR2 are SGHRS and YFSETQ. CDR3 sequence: CASSRTGGGSDTQYF. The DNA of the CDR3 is TGCGCCAGCAGCAGGACAGGGGGCGGCTCAGATACGCAGTATTTT.

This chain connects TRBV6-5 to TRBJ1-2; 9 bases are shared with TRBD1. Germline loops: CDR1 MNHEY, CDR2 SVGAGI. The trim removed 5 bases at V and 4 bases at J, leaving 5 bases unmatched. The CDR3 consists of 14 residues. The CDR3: CASSIEGQGYGYTF. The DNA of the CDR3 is TGTGCCAGCAGTATAGAGGGACAGGGCTATGGCTACACCTTC.

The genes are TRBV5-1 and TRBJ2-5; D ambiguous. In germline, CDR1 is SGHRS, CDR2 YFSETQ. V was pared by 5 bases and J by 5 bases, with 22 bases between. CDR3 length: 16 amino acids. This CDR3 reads CASSPRPRMSLETQYF. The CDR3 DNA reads TGCGCCAGCAGTCCCCGCCCTAGAATGTCTTTGGAGACCCAGTACTTC.

As DNA, the CDR3 is TGTGCCAGCAGCCCGAGCGGAGGTTCCCTGTTCTTC. It yields the protein CASSPSGGSLFF. The rearrangement links TRBV11-2 to TRBJ2-1, with D perhaps TRBD2 (5 bases). This CDR3 is 12 amino acids long. CDR1 is SGHAT, CDR2 FQNNGV, per germline. Between the trimmed V and J ends, which lost 5 bases and 15 bases, there was a span of 17 bases.